The clone carrying this TCR beta chain was seen a few times. The sample is drawn from a study of T-cell memory formation after mild COVID-19. Study details: Clustering of TCRs was largely donor specific.

TCRdb called the 5' RACE reads again in MiXCR, with one record for every CDR3 protein. The table records under 300,000 distinct CDR3 sequences, 8% to 10% of them present only once. This CDR3 is built from 14 residues. Germline V gene data show CDR1 as MNHNY and CDR2 as SVGAGI (reference sequence). With 3 bases clipped from V and 4 bases from J, the junction kept 3 bases outside the gene matches. The sequence derives from a man younger than 35 who had mild COVID-19 (a few samples of this study predate the infection). Cell type and time point are not known. The sequencing sample was made of PBMCs or a T cell subset sorted from them (not recorded which). V is TRBV6-6 and J is TRBJ1-1; 9 bases map to TRBD1. CDR3 in amino acids: CASSYTGGGTEAFF. The CDR3 DNA reads TGTGCCAGCAGTTATACAGGGGGCGGCACTGAAGCTTTCTTT.